Each of the 27 T cell receptor beta chains below was sequenced from the same sample in a study of blood T cell repertoires in COVID-19. Clones were read by immunoSEQ multiplex PCR, and TCRdb kept only the in-frame ones, dropping some. The data show 200,000 to 250,000 clones, 85% to 90% seen once. The sample comprised PBMCs or T cells enriched from blood (not recorded which). These receptors were collected from a man between 25 and 39 years old who had recovered from COVID-19.

This chain links TRBV28 with TRBJ1-5; D uncertain. Germline V lookup: CDR1 MDHEN, CDR2 SYDVKM. V was trimmed by 5 bases and J by 3 bases, leaving 14 bases between them. The CDR3 sequence is 15 residues long. The CDR3 DNA reads TGTGCCAGCAGTACTTTACTCGGGGTCAATCAGCCCCAGCATTTT. It encodes CASSTLLGVNQPQHF.

The chain uses TRBV24-1 and TRBJ1-3, with D possibly matching TRBD1 (6 bases). The V gene's germline CDR1 is KGHDR and CDR2 SFDVKD. The CDR3 is 17 residues long. Deletions cut 4 bases from V and 0 bases from J, with 15 bases between. This CDR3 reads CATSDQLQGDSGNTIYF. CDR3 bases: TGTGCCACCAGTGACCAACTACAGGGAGACTCTGGAAACACCATATATTTT.

The genes are TRBV7-9 and TRBJ1-1; 9 nucleotides align to TRBD1. V shed 3 bases, J shed 4 bases, and the junction held 9 bases outside the gene matches. The CDR3 totals 16 residues. CDR1 is SEHNR, CDR2 FQNEAQ, per germline (reference sequence). CDR3 nucleotide sequence: TGTGCCAGCAGCTTTCTTCCGGGACAGGGAACCACTGAAGCTTTCTTT. Translated, it gives CASSFLPGQGTTEAFF.

This CDR3 reads CASSRADSYEQYF. The CDR3 DNA follows: TGTGCCAGCAGCCGAGCCGACAGCTACGAGCAGTACTTC. The chain joins TRBV6-6 to TRBJ2-7, with D possibly being TRBD1 (5 bases). The CDR3 sequence is 13 residues long. The germline gives CDR1 MNHNY, CDR2 SVGAGI (reference sequence). V shed 6 bases and J shed 3 bases, with 12 bases lying between them.

This rearrangement joins TRBV5-1 to TRBJ2-1; 10 bases fit TRBD1. Germline CDR1 SGHRS, CDR2 YFSETQ. V lost 3 bases, J lost 4 bases, and 4 bases stayed unmatched. CDR3 length equals 15 residues. DNA of the CDR3: TGCGCCAGCAGCTCCCCGGGACAGGGGTACAATGAGCAGTTCTTC. The encoded protein is CASSSPGQGYNEQFF. Full variable domain (missing parts from reference TRBV5-1 and TRBJ2-1): KAGVTQTPRYLIKTRGQQVTLSCSPISGHRSVSWYQQTPGQGLQFLFEYFSETQRNKGNFPGRFSGRQFSNSRSEMNVSTLELGDSALYLCASSSPGQGYNEQFFGPGTRLTVL.

V gene TRBV19 combines with J gene TRBJ1-1; 9 positions agree with TRBD1. The CDR3 has 13 residues. The germline CDR1 and CDR2 sequences are LNHDA and SQIVND (reference sequence). Trimming at V came to 9 bases and at J to 0 bases, leaving 2 bases not matched to a gene. The CDR3 region has the DNA TGTGCCAGCCGGACAGGGGTGAACACTGAAGCTTTCTTT. It translates to CASRTGVNTEAFF.

V usage is TRBV5-1 and J usage is TRBJ2-5, with 8 bases aligning to TRBD2. CDR1 and CDR2 (germline): SGHRS, YFSETQ. The J segment lost 5 bases and the V segment lost 4 bases, leaving 1 base of the junction unmatched. The CDR3 is made up of 12 amino acids. CDR3 in amino acids: CASSPGGETQYF. As DNA, the CDR3 is TGCGCCAGCAGCCCGGGGGGGGAGACCCAGTACTTC.

The rearrangement uses TRBV5-1 and TRBJ2-7; the match to TRBD2 covers 14 bases. The CDR3 has 15 amino acids. Germline values: CDR1 SGHRS, CDR2 YFSETQ. After removal of 4 bases from V and 5 bases from J, the junction contained 5 bases not matched to a gene. CDR3 residues: CASSLGTSGSDEQYF. The CDR3 DNA reads as TGCGCCAGCAGCCTAGGGACTAGCGGGAGTGACGAGCAGTACTTC. The complete variable domain, with remaining parts taken from reference TRBV5-1 and TRBJ2-7, reads KAGVTQTPRYLIKTRGQQVTLSCSPISGHRSVSWYQQTPGQGLQFLFEYFSETQRNKGNFPGRFSGRQFSNSRSEMNVSTLELGDSALYLCASSLGTSGSDEQYFGPGTRLTVT.

The CDR3 DNA is TGTGCCAGCAGTTTCACGGTCAGGGCGGCCAAAAACATTCAGTACTTC. It codes for CASSFTVRAAKNIQYF. The chain links TRBV28 to TRBJ2-4; maybe TRBD1 (5 bases). Looked up from germline, CDR1 is MDHEN and CDR2 is SYDVKM. CDR3 length: 16 residues. V was clipped by 3 bases and J by 1 base, with 13 bases between them. Complete variable domain (other parts from reference TRBV28 and TRBJ2-4): DVKVTQSSRYLVKRTGEKVFLECVQDMDHENMFWYRQDPGLGLRLIYFSYDVKMKEKGDIPEGYSVSREKKERFSLILESASTNQTSMYLCASSFTVRAAKNIQYFGAGTRLSVL.

V gene TRBV4-3 combines with J gene TRBJ1-6; no reliable D call. This CDR3 contains 16 residues. Per germline, CDR1 LGHNA and CDR2 YSLEER. Trimming removed 4 bases at V and 5 bases at J, with 15 bases between. As DNA, the CDR3 is TGCGCCAGCAGCCGTAGACCCCGGGGAGATAATTCACCCCTCCACTTT. As protein: CASSRRPRGDNSPLHF.

V usage is TRBV28 and J usage is TRBJ1-5, with D possibly matching TRBD1 (6 bases). Germline V gives CDR1 MDHEN, CDR2 SYDVKM. The CDR3 totals 16 residues. Trimming removed 8 bases from V and 1 base from J, with 18 bases in between. The CDR3 loop reads CASCPWGQASNQPQHF. Written as DNA, the CDR3 is TGTGCCAGCTGCCCATGGGGGCAAGCAAGCAATCAGCCCCAGCATTTT.

This clone came up a few times. The gene calls are TRBV5-1 and TRBJ2-2; D is unresolved. CDR1 and CDR2 from the germline V gene are SGHRS and YFSETQ. CDR3 length: 13 residues. V dropped 0 bases and J dropped 5 bases, with 5 bases sitting between them. The CDR3 bases are TGCGCCAGCAGCTTGGACGGGACCGGGGAGCTGTTTTTT. Amino acid sequence: CASSLDGTGELFF. The full variable domain, its missing parts supplied by reference TRBV5-1 and TRBJ2-2, is KAGVTQTPRYLIKTRGQQVTLSCSPISGHRSVSWYQQTPGQGLQFLFEYFSETQRNKGNFPGRFSGRQFSNSRSEMNVSTLELGDSALYLCASSLDGTGELFFGEGSRLTVL.

This chain joins TRBV5-8 and TRBJ2-2; weak D call: TRBD1 (5 bases). V lost 4 bases and J lost 0, with 7 bases in between. In germline, CDR1 is SGHTS, CDR2 YDEGEE. The CDR3 has 14 amino acids. The CDR3 DNA is TGTGCCAGCAGCCAGGACACGAACACCGGGGAGCTGTTTTTT. This translates into CASSQDTNTGELFF.

The chain combines TRBV29-1 with TRBJ2-5, with D tentatively TRBD1 (6 bases). This CDR3 contains 13 residues. Germline CDR1 and CDR2: SQVTM and ANQGSEA. Trimming removed 6 bases at V and 2 bases at J, with 13 bases between. The CDR3 DNA reads TGCAGCGTACGGCAACAGGGACAAGAGACCCAGTACTTC. It translates to CSVRQQGQETQYF.

J is TRBJ2-1 and V is TRBV6-2 or TRBV6-3; TRBD2 matches 14 bases. The germline gives CDR1 MNHEY, CDR2 SVGEGT. The junction had 3 bases not matched to a gene; V was cut back by 2 bases and J by 6 bases. The CDR3 sequence is 16 residues long. The CDR3 loop reads CASSYPTSGGANEQFF. DNA of the CDR3: TGTGCCAGCAGTTACCCGACTAGCGGGGGGGCCAATGAGCAGTTCTTC.

CDR3 bases: TGTGCCAGCAGCGTAGTGTCCAGGGGGTCAAGCGGGGAGCTGTTTTTT. Translation gives CASSVVSRGSSGELFF. The chain employs TRBV9 and TRBJ2-2, with TRBD1 matching over 7 bases. Looked up from germline, CDR1 is SGDLS and CDR2 is YYNGEE. This CDR3 contains 16 residues. J gave up 7 bases and V 0 bases, and 9 bases lay outside the gene matches.

The chain combines TRBV2 with TRBJ2-5; 8 nucleotides align to TRBD1. V lost 5 bases to trimming and J lost 5 bases; unmatched junction nucleotides: 10. CDR3 length equals 15 residues. Germline CDR1 and CDR2: SNHLY and FYNNEI. The CDR3 here is CASSKDRGLFETQYF. In DNA, the CDR3 is TGTGCCAGCAGTAAAGACAGGGGCTTGTTCGAGACCCAGTACTTC.

V gene TRBV18 combines with J gene TRBJ2-7; 7 nucleotides line up with TRBD1. J lost 5 bases, V lost 1 base, and 8 bases had no gene match. The CDR3 runs to 15 residues. Germline V gene sequence: CDR1 KGHSH, CDR2 LQKENI. The CDR3 sequence is CASSPRDSEPHEQYF. The DNA of the CDR3 is TGTGCCAGCTCACCACGGGACAGCGAACCCCACGAGCAGTACTTC.

The chain recombines TRBV7-2 with TRBJ1-4; 9 bases agree with TRBD1. This CDR3 contains 17 residues. With 1 base clipped from V and 7 bases from J, the junction kept 10 bases outside the gene matches. CDR1 and CDR2 from the germline V gene are SGHTA and FQGNSA. The CDR3 spells CASSLGHRGQGSEKLFF. CDR3 DNA sequence: TGTGCCAGCAGCTTAGGTCATCGGGGACAGGGCTCTGAAAAACTGTTTTTT.

CDR3 DNA sequence: TGTGCCACCAGCAGAGTACAGGGGGCCTACAATGAGCAGTTCTTC. This sequence encodes CATSRVQGAYNEQFF. This chain links TRBV15 with TRBJ2-1; 8 bases are a match to TRBD1. CDR1 is LNHNV and CDR2 is YYDKDF in the germline V gene (reference sequence). The CDR3 length is 15 residues. With 1 base clipped from V and 2 bases from J, the junction kept 1 base outside the gene matches. Full variable domain (rest looked up from reference TRBV15 and TRBJ2-1): DAMVIQNPRYQVTQFGKPVTLSCSQTLNHNVMYWYQQKSSQAPKLLFHYYDKDFNNEADTPDNFQSRRPNTSFCFLDIRSPGLGDTAMYLCATSRVQGAYNEQFFGPGTRLTVL.

This chain uses TRBV2 with TRBJ1-4, with 7 bases matching TRBD1. CDR3 size: 17 residues. With V trimmed by 7 bases and J by 4 bases, 15 bases remained unmatched. Germline CDR1 SNHLY, CDR2 FYNNEI. CDR3 in amino acids: CASTAVGGTAHNEKLFF. The CDR3 DNA sequence: TGTGCCAGCACCGCCGTCGGAGGGACAGCGCATAATGAAAAACTGTTTTTT.

This chain uses TRBV28 with TRBJ2-1, with 16 bases identical to TRBD2. Trimming at V came to 4 bases and at J to 9 bases, leaving 6 bases not matched to a gene. The CDR3 has 16 amino acids. Germline V CDR1 and CDR2: MDHEN, SYDVKM. The CDR3, as DNA: TGTGCCAGCAGTTGGGGGACTAGCGGGAGGGGCGGTGAGCAGTTCTTC. This sequence encodes CASSWGTSGRGGEQFF.

The V gene is TRBV5-4, the J gene TRBJ1-6; 8 nucleotides match TRBD1. Trimming removed 2 bases from V and 5 bases from J; junction bases left unmatched: 3. This CDR3 contains 15 residues. Germline CDR1 is SGHNT and CDR2 is YYREEE (reference sequence). The CDR3 nucleotides read TGTGCCAGCAGCTTAGCGACAGGGGATAATTCACCCCTCCACTTT. This sequence encodes CASSLATGDNSPLHF. The complete variable domain, with remaining parts taken from reference TRBV5-4 and TRBJ1-6, reads ETGVTQSPTHLIKTRGQQVTLRCSSQSGHNTVSWYQQALGQGPQFIFQYYREEENGRGNFPPRFSGLQFPNYSSELNVNALELDDSALYLCASSLATGDNSPLHFGNGTRLTVT.

This rearrangement joins TRBV10-1 to TRBJ1-2, with 11 bases identical to TRBD1. The CDR3 runs 15 residues. From germline, CDR1 is WNHNN and CDR2 SYGVQD (reference sequence). V was clipped by 4 bases and J by 7 bases; unmatched bases: 8. CDR3 DNA: TGCGCCAGCAGTGGATGGACAGGGGGCATCTTTGGCTACACCTTC. This translates into CASSGWTGGIFGYTF.

The CDR3 spells CASSQDRDRGETQYF. In nucleotides, the CDR3 is TGCGCCAGCAGCCAAGACAGGGACAGGGGAGAGACCCAGTACTTC. The chain recombines TRBV4-3 with TRBJ2-5, with TRBD1 identical over 10 bases. Germline V lookup: CDR1 LGHNA, CDR2 YSLEER. This CDR3 region has 15 residues. Trimming took 0 bases from V and 4 from J; bases not matched to a gene: 2.

The chain carries TRBV28 and TRBJ2-1; perhaps TRBD1 as D (6 bases). V lost 6 bases to trimming and J lost 2 bases, with 11 bases between them. The CDR3 runs 14 residues. The germline V gene encodes CDR1 MDHEN and CDR2 SYDVKM. The CDR3 loop is CASRRTVPYNEQFF. CDR3 DNA: TGTGCCAGCAGGAGGACAGTACCCTACAATGAGCAGTTCTTC.

This clone was recorded a few times. The J gene is TRBJ2-7, the V gene TRBV7-9, with D maybe TRBD2 (6 bases). V lost 3 bases and J 3 bases, leaving 18 bases between the germline ends. The CDR3 is 16 residues long. CDR1 and CDR2 from the germline V gene are SEHNR and FQNEAQ (reference sequence). CDR3 in amino acids: CASSLASRDSYYEQYF. The CDR3 DNA reads TGTGCCAGCAGCTTGGCGAGCCGGGACTCGTACTACGAGCAGTACTTC.